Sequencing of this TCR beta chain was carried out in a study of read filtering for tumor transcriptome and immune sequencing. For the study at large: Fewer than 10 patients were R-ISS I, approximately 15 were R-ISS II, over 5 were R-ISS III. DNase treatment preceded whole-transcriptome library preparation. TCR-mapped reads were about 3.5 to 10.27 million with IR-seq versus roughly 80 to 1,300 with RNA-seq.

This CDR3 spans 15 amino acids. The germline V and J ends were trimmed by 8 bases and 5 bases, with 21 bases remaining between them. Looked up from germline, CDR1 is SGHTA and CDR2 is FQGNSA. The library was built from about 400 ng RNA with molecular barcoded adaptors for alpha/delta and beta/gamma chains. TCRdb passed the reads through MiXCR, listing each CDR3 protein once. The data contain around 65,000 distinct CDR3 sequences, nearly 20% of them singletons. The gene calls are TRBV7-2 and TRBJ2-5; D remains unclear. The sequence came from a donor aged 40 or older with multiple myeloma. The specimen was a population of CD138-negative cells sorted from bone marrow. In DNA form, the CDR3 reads TGTGCCAGCTCAAAGGGCCCTCTATTGAAGGAGACCCAGTACTTC. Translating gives CASSKGPLLKETQYF.